This T cell receptor beta chain was found in a study of cytomegalovirus exposure and HLA in healthy donors. Whole-study findings and limits: Reports described diagnosis of cytomegalovirus status by the classifier as highly specific and sensitive. As a later analysis showed, a missense DCLRE1C variant was linked to trimming of TCR beta V- and J-genes. Many donors carried some public TCRs, although rarity characterized most TCR sequences.

While unrecorded immune exposures were likely, the donors were nominally healthy when sampled. In the PCR, 60 Vbeta and 13 Jbeta primers were used. Sequencing was performed with immunoSEQ multiplex PCR; in TCRdb, only in-frame clones are kept and a portion is missing. The sample's table shows 90,000 to 130,000 clones. CDR1 and CDR2 (germline): SGDLS, YYNGEE. This CDR3 comprises 14 residues. V was shortened by 7 bases and J by 7 bases, with 17 bases between the two germline ends. On this clone: The target antigen is unknown.

The source material was PBMCs. The chain employs TRBV9 and TRBJ1-4; possibly TRBD1 for D (6 bases). The sequence was collected from a man aged 25 to 40 in good health and CMV-seronegative. The CDR3, as DNA: TGTGCCAGCGGGGAGGGCCGAGGGGGTGAAAAACTGTTTTTT. Translation: CASGEGRGGEKLFF.